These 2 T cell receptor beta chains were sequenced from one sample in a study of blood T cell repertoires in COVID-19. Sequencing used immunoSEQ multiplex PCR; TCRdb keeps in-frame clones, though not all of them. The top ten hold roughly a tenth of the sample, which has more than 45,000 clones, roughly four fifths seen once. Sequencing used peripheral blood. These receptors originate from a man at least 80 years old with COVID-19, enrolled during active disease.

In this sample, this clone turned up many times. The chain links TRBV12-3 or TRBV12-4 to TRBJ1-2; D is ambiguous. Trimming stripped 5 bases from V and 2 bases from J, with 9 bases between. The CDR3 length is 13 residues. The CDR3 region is CASSPLGNYGYTF. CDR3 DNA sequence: TGTGCCAGCAGTCCCCTCGGGAACTATGGCTACACCTTC.

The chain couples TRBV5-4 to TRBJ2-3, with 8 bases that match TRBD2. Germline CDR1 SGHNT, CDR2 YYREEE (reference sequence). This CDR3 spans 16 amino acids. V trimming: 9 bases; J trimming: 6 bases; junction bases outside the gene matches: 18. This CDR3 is CATFEPGLGDLDTQYF. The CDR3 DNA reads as TGTGCCACCTTCGAACCGGGACTAGGGGATCTTGATACGCAGTATTTT.